Shown below are 18 T cell receptor beta chains from a single sample sequenced in a study of cytomegalovirus exposure and HLA in healthy donors. Sequencing was performed with immunoSEQ multiplex PCR; in TCRdb, only in-frame clones are kept and a portion is missing. The sample includes about 170,000 clones, about 88% of them seen just once. The sequenced material came from PBMCs. Receptor source: a woman aged 18-35 years in good health and CMV-seronegative.

The genes are TRBV2 and TRBJ2-5; 11 nucleotides match TRBD2. Germline V CDR1 and CDR2: SNHLY, FYNNEI. J was trimmed by 9 bases and V by 8 bases; bases with no gene match: 20. The CDR3 is made up of 17 amino acids. CDR3 sequence: CASSRQGTSGLLGAQYF. In DNA, the CDR3 is TGTGCCAGCTCTAGGCAAGGGACTAGCGGTTTGTTGGGGGCCCAGTACTTC. Full variable domain (outside the CDR3, taken from reference TRBV2 and TRBJ2-5): EPEVTQTPSHQVTQMGQEVILRCVPISNHLYFYWYRQILGQKVEFLVSFYNNEISEKSEIFDDQFSVERPDGSNFTLKIRSTKLEDSAMYFCASSRQGTSGLLGAQYFGPGTRLLVL.

The CDR3 DNA follows: TGTGCCAGCAGCCCGAGCGGGACGTCCTACGAGCAGTACTTC. Protein product: CASSPSGTSYEQYF. V is TRBV9 and J is TRBJ2-7, with TRBD2 matching 7 bases. The CDR3 extends over 14 amino acids. Germline V gene sequence: CDR1 SGDLS, CDR2 YYNGEE. Germline trimming cut 4 bases from V and 1 base from J; bases unmatched to any gene: 5.

The rearrangement joins TRBV4-3 to TRBJ1-1, with 9 bases that match TRBD1. CDR1 and CDR2 from the germline V gene are LGHNA and YSLEER. After removal of 4 bases from V and 5 bases from J, the junction contained 11 bases not matched to a gene. The CDR3 is 16 amino acids. CDR3 sequence reads: CASSLSPGQGWTEAFF. DNA of the CDR3: TGCGCCAGCAGCCTCTCCCCAGGACAGGGGTGGACTGAAGCTTTCTTT.

This clone was counted only a few times. This chain joins TRBV19 and TRBJ1-2; D perhaps matches TRBD1 (5 bases). V lost 2 bases to trimming and J lost 10 bases, with 17 bases between them. Germline V gene sequence: CDR1 LNHDA, CDR2 SQIVND (reference sequence). CDR3 length: 14 amino acids. The CDR3 loop is CASSINGAGRFYTF. CDR3 bases: TGTGCCAGTAGTATAAACGGAGCAGGGAGGTTCTACACCTTC.

The chain combines TRBV25-1 with TRBJ1-4; the D is unclear. The germline V and J ends were trimmed by 6 bases and 1 base, with 12 bases remaining between them. Germline V gene data show CDR1 as MGHDK and CDR2 as SYGVNS. This CDR3 region has 15 residues. The CDR3 is CASRPGRGTNEKLFF. CDR3 coding DNA: TGTGCCAGCAGACCCGGACGGGGAACTAATGAAAAACTGTTTTTT.

This clone was found a few times. The J gene is TRBJ1-6, the V gene TRBV13; 10 nucleotides match TRBD1. The trim removed 4 bases at V and 13 bases at J, leaving 4 bases unmatched. Germline CDR1 is PRHDT and CDR2 is FYEKMQ (reference sequence). The CDR3 totals 13 residues. CDR3 region: CASSSGTGVPLHF. CDR3 nucleotide sequence: TGTGCCAGCAGCTCCGGGACAGGGGTCCCCCTCCACTTT. Using reference TRBV13 and TRBJ1-6 for the parts outside the CDR3, the full variable domain is AAGVIQSPRHLIKEKRETATLKCYPIPRHDTVYWYQQGPGQDPQFLISFYEKMQSDKGSIPDRFSAQQFSDYHSELNMSSLELGDSALYFCASSSGTGVPLHFGNGTRLTVT.

This sequence joins TRBV20-1 and TRBJ2-7; D is uncertain. Per the germline V gene, CDR1 is DFQATT and CDR2 is SNEGSKA (reference sequence). Deletions cut 6 bases from V and 5 bases from J, with 11 bases between. The CDR3 has 11 amino acids. CDR3 protein: CSAPKENEQYF. CDR3 bases: TGCAGTGCCCCCAAGGAGAACGAGCAGTACTTC.

This chain uses TRBV11-2 with TRBJ2-2; 8 nucleotides match TRBD1. CDR1 is SGHAT and CDR2 is FQNNGV in the germline V gene. Losses at the gene ends were 4 bases for V and 7 bases for J; bases not matched to a gene: 11. This CDR3 is built from 16 residues. The CDR3 region has the DNA TGTGCCAGCAGCTCCTGGGAGACAGGGGTAGGCGGGGAGCTGTTTTTT. This sequence encodes CASSSWETGVGGELFF.

The chain is built from TRBV11-3 and TRBJ2-1, with 12 bases lining up with TRBD1. Germline V lookup: CDR1 SGHNT, CDR2 YENEEA. V dropped 4 bases and J dropped 10; count of bases not matched to a gene: 8. The length of the CDR3 is 15 residues. CDR3 DNA: TGTGCCAGCAGCTCGGGACAGGGGGCCCCCGTGGAGCAGTTCTTC. Protein product: CASSSGQGAPVEQFF.

The chain joins TRBV30 to TRBJ1-2; D perhaps matches TRBD1 (5 bases). CDR1 and CDR2 from the germline V gene are GTSNPN and SVGIG (reference sequence). The ends were cut back, 4 bases at V and 4 bases at J, with 13 bases in the middle. The CDR3 runs 13 residues. The CDR3 reads CAWIPQTVYGYTF. The CDR3 DNA reads TGTGCCTGGATCCCCCAGACAGTCTATGGCTACACCTTC.

V gene TRBV4-3 combines with J gene TRBJ1-1; 7 bases line up with TRBD1. This CDR3 has 16 residues. V lost 1 base and J lost 1; bases outside the gene matches: 6. CDR1 is LGHNA, CDR2 YSLEER, per germline. The CDR3 nucleotides read TGCGCCAGCAGCCAAGGACAGGGTCCAACGAACACTGAAGCTTTCTTT. This codes for CASSQGQGPTNTEAFF.

The V call is TRBV9, the J call TRBJ1-1; 9 nucleotides line up with TRBD1. The CDR3 spans 15 residues. Germline V gene sequence: CDR1 SGDLS, CDR2 YYNGEE. V lost 4 bases, J lost 5 bases, and 9 bases stayed unmatched. CDR3 amino acids: CASSPGGDRETEAFF. CDR3 in DNA: TGTGCCAGCAGCCCTGGAGGGGACAGGGAAACTGAAGCTTTCTTT.

This chain connects TRBV9 to TRBJ2-1; 12 bases are shared with TRBD1. Germline assignment: CDR1 SGDLS and CDR2 YYNGEE. J lost 7 bases, V lost 0 bases, and 5 bases had no gene match. The length of the CDR3 is 16 residues. CDR3 nucleotide sequence: TGTGCCAGCAGCGTAGTGGGACAGGGGGCGAGGAATGAGCAGTTCTTC. Its protein product is CASSVVGQGARNEQFF. Based on the CDR3 plus reference TRBV9 and TRBJ2-1, the full variable domain is DSGVTQTPKHLITATGQRVTLRCSPRSGDLSVYWYQQSLDQGLQFLIQYYNGEERAKGNILERFSAQQFPDLHSELNLSSLELGDSALYFCASSVVGQGARNEQFFGPGTRLTVL.

This clone was detected only once. V and J are TRBV4-1 and TRBJ2-1; TRBD1 matches at 8 bases. V was clipped by 4 bases and J by 6 bases; unmatched bases: 5. The CDR3 loop spans 14 amino acids. Germline CDR1 and CDR2: MGHRA and YSYEKL. The chain's CDR3 is CASSPRTGTNEQFF. CDR3 sequence (DNA): TGCGCCAGCAGCCCTAGGACAGGGACCAATGAGCAGTTCTTC.

This chain uses TRBV12-5 with TRBJ1-1; D unclear. Germline-derived CDR1 and CDR2 are LGHNT and FRNRAP. The ends were cut back, 8 bases at V and 3 bases at J, with 10 bases in the middle. The CDR3 is 12 amino acids. The DNA of the CDR3 is TGTGCTAGTACGGGAGCGGACACTGAAGCTTTCTTT. It specifies CASTGADTEAFF.

The chain combines TRBV19 with TRBJ1-5; D is ambiguous. Germline lookup yields CDR1 LNHDA and CDR2 SQIVND (reference sequence). The germline V and J ends were trimmed by 10 bases and 5 bases, with 15 bases remaining between them. The CDR3 consists of 13 residues. The DNA of the CDR3 is TGTGCCACTGCGAATTTAGCGGATCAGCCCCAGCATTTT. Amino acid sequence: CATANLADQPQHF. The whole variable domain, remainder taken from reference TRBV19 and TRBJ1-5, is DGGITQSPKYLFRKEGQNVTLSCEQNLNHDAMYWYRQDPGQGLRLIYYSQIVNDFQKGDIAEGYSVSREKKESFPLTVTSAQKNPTAFYLCATANLADQPQHFGDGTRLSIL.

V gene TRBV19 combines with J gene TRBJ2-1; D gene ambiguous. The CDR3 contains 15 residues. V was trimmed by 6 bases and J by 0 bases, leaving 12 bases between them. Germline V gene lookup returns CDR1 LNHDA and CDR2 SQIVND (reference sequence). CDR3 DNA: TGTGCCAGTAGCCCTCTTAGTGCCTCCTACAATGAGCAGTTCTTC. The encoded protein is CASSPLSASYNEQFF. Complete variable domain (other parts from reference TRBV19 and TRBJ2-1): DGGITQSPKYLFRKEGQNVTLSCEQNLNHDAMYWYRQDPGQGLRLIYYSQIVNDFQKGDIAEGYSVSREKKESFPLTVTSAQKNPTAFYLCASSPLSASYNEQFFGPGTRLTVL.

This chain connects TRBV9 to TRBJ2-1; tentative D call: TRBD2 (6 bases). Deletions cut 4 bases from V and 8 bases from J, with 19 bases between. CDR1 is SGDLS, CDR2 YYNGEE, per germline. CDR3 length: 15 amino acids. CDR3 residues: CASSTGGTLGDEQFF. In DNA, the CDR3 is TGTGCCAGCAGCACGGGCGGGACTCTGGGGGATGAGCAGTTCTTC.